Listed below are T cell receptor beta chains from one sample, sequenced in a study of neurological immune-mediated disorders. From the 5' RACE reads, TCRdb called clonotypes with MiXCR, one entry per CDR3 protein. The profile shows around 44,000 distinct CDR3 sequences, approximately 2.4% of them singletons. The source material was PBMCs. The receptors originated from a man between 25 and 39 years old with multiple sclerosis. CDR3s include the opening cysteine and the closing phenylalanine or tryptophan. A D gene is named only where the DNA matches it firmly. Clone size appears in some rows only: once, few, many, or a class for an expanded clone.

cdr3_length	clone_size	v_call	d_call	j_call	cdr3_aa	cdr3_nt
15	many	TRBV4-2	TRBD1	TRBJ2-1	CASSQADRDVNEQFF	TGTGCCAGCAGCCAAGCGGACAGGGATGTCAATGAGCAGTTCTTC
13	many	TRBV28	TRBD1	TRBJ1-1	CASSLTGGGEAFF	TGTGCCAGCAGTTTAACAGGGGGCGGTGAAGCTTTCTTT
11	many	TRBV10-2	.	TRBJ2-1	CASSEGPEQFF	TGCGCCAGCAGTGAGGGCCCAGAGCAGTTCTTC
12	many	TRBV12-3/TRBV12-4	.	TRBJ2-7	CASSGSFYEQYF	TGTGCCAGTAGTGGGAGTTTCTACGAGCAGTACTTC
16	many	TRBV20-1	TRBD1	TRBJ1-1	CSARDWDRIERTEAFF	TGCAGTGCTAGAGATTGGGACAGGATAGAACGAACTGAAGCTTTCTTT
15	many	TRBV6-1	.	TRBJ1-5	CASSRARGDNQPQHF	TGTGCCAGCAGTCGGGCCCGGGGAGACAATCAGCCCCAGCATTTT
17	few	TRBV6-2/TRBV6-3	TRBD2	TRBJ2-3	CATSLAGGPRSTDTQYF	TGTGCCACCTCACTAGCGGGAGGGCCTAGGAGCACAGATACGCAGTATTTT
13	many	TRBV29-1	TRBD1	TRBJ2-1	CSGGTGVYNEQFF	TGCAGCGGTGGGACAGGGGTCTACAATGAGCAGTTCTTC
14	many	TRBV5-1	.	TRBJ2-6	CASSTLGQANVLTF	TGCGCCAGCAGCACACTGGGACAGGCCAACGTCCTGACTTTC
17	many	TRBV6-6	.	TRBJ2-5	CASRAAESHIVQETQYF	TGTGCCAGTCGGGCGGCAGAGAGTCATATAGTTCAAGAGACCCAGTACTTC
15	many	TRBV12-3/TRBV12-4	.	TRBJ2-1	CASNLRDYSYNEQFF	TGTGCCAGCAACCTGCGAGATTACTCCTACAATGAGCAGTTCTTC
14	many	TRBV20-1	.	TRBJ2-7	CSAPKGGAGDEQYF	TGCAGTGCCCCCAAGGGGGGGGCTGGAGACGAGCAGTACTTC
17	many	TRBV10-3	TRBD2	TRBJ2-3	CAISDTTSGRGGDTQYF	TGTGCCATCAGTGATACGACTAGCGGGAGAGGAGGAGATACGCAGTATTTT
14	many	TRBV5-1	.	TRBJ1-4	CASSWTSPREKLFF	TGCGCCAGCAGCTGGACTTCCCCGAGGGAAAAACTGTTTTTT
15	few	TRBV7-7	.	TRBJ1-2	CASSLDWGVVNGYTF	TGTGCCAGCAGCTTAGACTGGGGGGTGGTAAATGGCTACACCTTC
16	many	TRBV5-5	.	TRBJ2-1	CASSFQEGGMYNEQFF	TGTGCCAGCAGCTTTCAGGAGGGAGGAATGTACAATGAGCAGTTCTTC
15	.	TRBV7-8	.	TRBJ1-1	CASSLEFNGHTEAFF	TGTGCCAGCAGCTTAGAATTTAATGGCCACACTGAAGCTTTCTTT
15	many	TRBV20-1	.	TRBJ2-7	CSARVDDRGGYEQYF	TGCAGTGCTAGAGTAGATGATCGAGGGGGTTACGAGCAGTACTTC
14	many	TRBV7-2	.	TRBJ2-5	CASSFSGSLETQYF	TGTGCCAGCAGCTTTAGCGGAAGCTTGGAGACCCAGTACTTC
11	few	TRBV6-2/TRBV6-3	.	TRBJ1-1	CASGSSPEAFF	TGTGCCAGCGGCTCCTCCCCCGAAGCTTTCTTT
15	many	TRBV5-1	.	TRBJ2-3	CASSLSIGGADTQYF	TGCGCCAGCAGCCTCTCGATCGGGGGCGCAGATACGCAGTATTTT
15	many	TRBV7-9	.	TRBJ2-1	CASSLVSSSYNEQFF	TGTGCCAGCAGCTTGGTGTCTAGTTCCTACAATGAGCAGTTCTTC
17	many	TRBV4-3	TRBD2	TRBJ2-7	CASSQDWTSGTAYEQYF	TGCGCCAGCAGCCAAGATTGGACTAGCGGGACGGCCTACGAGCAGTACTTC